What follows is one T cell receptor (beta chain) and its context. Its cognate antigen has yet to be identified. One base away there is no much larger clone; base qualities are not given. This sample is drawn from a study of CD8+ T cells in alopecia areata (dated by TCRdb to 2016 to 2019). Context from the whole study: The treated patients, all with moderate-to-severe alopecia areata, were enrolled in an open-label pilot trial of oral tofacitinib given at 5 to 10 mg twice daily. Patients stayed on tofacitinib for 6 to 18 months and then had 6 months of follow-up off drug so that delayed response and recurrence could be assessed. The SALT score, which quantifies the percentage of affected scalp surface area, was used to measure disease severity in treated patients. To study T cell clonal expansion in alopecia areata, the researchers applied high-throughput TCRbeta sequencing to both the C3H/HeJ mouse model and human patients. In humans, TCRbeta sequencing was performed on scalp tissue and on sorted CD4+ and CD8+ peripheral blood T cells from healthy controls and from patients with patchy or totalis/universalis alopecia areata. Biopsies were taken from tofacitinib-treated patients at baseline and at 4 and 24 weeks of treatment, and a later scalp biopsy was taken in several of the tofacitinib-treated patients. Clonality in the scalp was compared among normal scalp (n=4), patchy alopecia areata scalp (n=8), and alopecia totalis/universalis scalp (n=8). The RNA source kit depended on sample type: the PAXgene miRNA kit for fixed scalp, the miRNeasy kit for PBMCs, and the RNeasy kit for mouse skin. TCRbeta CDR3 regions were amplified by immunoSEQ multiplex PCR using 35 Vbeta forward and 13 Jbeta reverse primers. Results the study describes overall, beyond this receptor: With tofacitinib, both scalp clonality and the number of expanded CD8+ clones among the top 100 scalp clones went down significantly. Scalp TCR repertoire analysis is complicated because resident alphabeta T cells in normal human skin are also sequenced, whereas mouse skin is dominated by gammadelta T cells. During tofacitinib treatment, many expanded lesional clones stuck around in both scalp and blood, and this persistence may partly explain why relapse happens after treatment is stopped. Compared with mice, TCR sequences shared between patients were less clear, possibly partly because of HLA diversity across the patient population. Because the treated cohort was small and included a single nonresponder, larger studies are needed to assess links between baseline CD8+ expansion and response. Higher clonality and more expanded CD8+ clones were observed in lesional scalp than in normal scalp, particularly in alopecia totalis/universalis, a finding suggestive of antigenic drive.

The CDR3 runs 14 residues from the cysteine to the phenylalanine. The entry retains the CDR3 DNA only, 42 bases that are in frame from base 1. Taken from the germline V gene, the CDR1 and CDR2 loops are LGHNA and YSLEER. V is shortened by 3 bases, J by 8 bases, and the region joining them spans 16 bases. The time point tag for this specimen amounts to: approximately 4 weeks on oral tofacitinib. Reading the label with the study, this specimen's treatment or condition is: oral pan-JAK inhibitor, 5-10 mg twice daily. Peripheral blood and lesional scalp punch biopsies were obtained from patients with alopecia areata. After PBMCs were isolated by density centrifugation and stained for CD3, CD4 and CD8, a FACSAria was used to sort CD4+ and CD8+ T cells. Library preparation employed the immunoSEQ multiplex PCR assay. RNA was extracted from all samples and reverse transcribed into cDNA as template for TCR sequencing. SuperScript III was used to make first-strand cDNA, primed with a 2:1 mix of oligo-dT and random hexamers. A synthetic immune receptor repertoire was used to gauge amplification bias, and whatever bias remained was removed computationally. The study's processing was this. After raw reads were preprocessed to remove errors, the CDR3 was defined following IMGT conventions as running from the conserved cysteine to phenylalanine. Clonality was computed by normalizing Shannon entropy by log2 of the number of productive unique TCRs and subtracting the result from 1. Scalp TCRbeta sequences were cross-referenced with sorted blood CD4 and CD8 repertoires so that the CD4 or CD8 identity of scalp clones could be inferred. TCRdb mirrors the immuneACCESS table, restricted to in-frame sequences. Some clones are absent from its copies; in checked studies, under half trace to an unresolved V gene, and the reason for the others is unknown. V and J calls and clone size come straight from that table; D and trimming were deduced from the DNA. The sample table contains fewer than 150,000 clones; only one count was recorded for roughly 82% of them. 25% of the sample lies in the top ten.

The sequence is built from TRBV4-3 and TRBJ1-1; 5 matching bases give a weak D call of TRBD1. The sample in question was CD8+ T cells sorted from blood, obtained at week 4, from a patient treated with tofacitinib. The source of this sequence is a human donor with alopecia areata. Here the CDR3 is given as CASSHGPGGEEAFF. The nucleotide sequence is given as TGCGCCAGCAGCCACGGCCCTGGGGGGGAGGAAGCTTTCTTT.